Listed here is a single TCR beta chain. What it binds is unknown. TCRdb reanalysed the reads using MiXCR and keeps one entry per CDR3 protein. The sample shows about 310,000 distinct CDR3 sequences, more than 20% of them seen only once. Trimming took off 3 bases at V and 4 bases at J, with 14 bases between the two ends. CDR3 size: 15 residues. Germline CDR1 reads MNHEY; CDR2 reads SVGAGI. The data belong to a study of T cell repertoires in cytomegalovirus infection. Looking at the study overall: Based on public TCR beta signatures, there were indications of CMV infection and of a matching HLA type.

Source: cultured PBMCs, taken from culture after CMV antigen stimulation. The TCR comes from a human donor in good health (CMV status not recorded). Some clones in this sample may be carry-over from other donors' samples. This chain joins TRBV6-5 and TRBJ2-3; tentatively, D is TRBD2 (5 bases). CDR3 bases: TGTGCCAGCAGTTATTTTGCGGGTGTGGCAGATACGCAGTATTTT. This translates into CASSYFAGVADTQYF.